Listed below are T cell receptor beta chains from one sample, sequenced in a study of blood T cell repertoires in COVID-19. Profiled with immunoSEQ multiplex PCR; TCRdb holds only in-frame clones, not every one. The sample has around 50,000 clones; 85% to 90% are singletons. Material for sequencing was peripheral blood. The receptors derive from a man in his fifties or sixties with acute or convalescent COVID-19. Both conserved end residues are part of each CDR3. The D gene is left open where the match is weak. Some rows have no size entry. The others give once, few or many, or a class for an expanded clone.

j_call,d_call,clone_size,v_call,cdr3_nt,cdr3_aa
TRBJ1-5,TRBD1,-,TRBV19,TGTGCCAGTAGTACCCACCCGACCGGGACAGGGTCCCAGCCCCAGCATTTT,CASSTHPTGTGSQPQHF
TRBJ1-2,-,-,TRBV19,TGTGCCAGTAGTATCACCGGGGGTGACAACTATGGCTACACCTTC,CASSITGGDNYGYTF
TRBJ2-7,-,-,TRBV30,TGTGCCTGGAGTGTAGTAGGGGGATCTACCGAGCAGTACTTC,CAWSVVGGSTEQYF
TRBJ2-3,TRBD2,-,TRBV5-1,TGCGCCAGCAGCTTACCTAGCGGGGGGACAGATACGCAGTATTTT,CASSLPSGGTDTQYF
TRBJ2-1,TRBD1,-,TRBV20-1,TGCAGTGCGAGTAGTCATCCGGGACAGGGTCTTGAGCAGTTCTTC,CSASSHPGQGLEQFF
TRBJ2-7,TRBD1,once,TRBV10-3,TGTGCCATCAGCCCGGGACAGGGGACCTACGAGCAGTACTTC,CAISPGQGTYEQYF
TRBJ2-3,-,-,TRBV5-4,TGTGCCAGCAGCTCCAACAGGGGGGGTAGAGATACGCAGTATTTT,CASSSNRGGRDTQYF
TRBJ2-1,TRBD2,-,TRBV7-2,TGTGCCAGCAGCCCCCCGGGACTAGTAGACGAGCAGTTCTTC,CASSPPGLVDEQFF
TRBJ2-7,-,-,TRBV15,TGTGCCACCAGCAGAGGGGACACCGTGAGCTCCTACGAGCAGTACTTC,CATSRGDTVSSYEQYF
TRBJ2-1,TRBD1,-,TRBV19,TGTGCCAGCGGACAGGTCAGTTACAATGAGCAGTTCTTC,CASGQVSYNEQFF
TRBJ1-5,-,-,TRBV20-1,TGCAGTGCCCAAACCCAGGGGATCCAGCATTTT,CSAQTQGIQHF
TRBJ1-1,-,-,TRBV5-5,TGTGCCAGCAGCTCTAATGGCGGGGGGCTGAACACTGAAGCTTTCTTT,CASSSNGGGLNTEAFF
TRBJ2-5,TRBD1,-,TRBV12-5,TGTGCTAGTGGCTCGGGGACAGGGGTTAGGGAGACCCAGTACTTC,CASGSGTGVRETQYF
TRBJ2-7,TRBD1,-,TRBV5-1,TGCGCCAGCAGAGTACCGACAGGGGATAGCTCCTACGAGCAGTACTTC,CASRVPTGDSSYEQYF
TRBJ2-7,-,-,TRBV11-2,TGTGCCAGCAGCCTTTTTAGCGGACCCTACGAGCAGTACTTC,CASSLFSGPYEQYF
TRBJ2-7,-,-,TRBV28,TGTGCCAAAGCCCGGACAGCACTGCGGTCCGAGTCCTACGAGCAGTACTTC,CAKARTALRSESYEQYF
TRBJ1-1,-,-,TRBV2,TGTGCCAGCACCCGGGGCCCCGGGGGCACTGAAGCTTTCTTT,CASTRGPGGTEAFF
TRBJ1-6,-,-,TRBV6-2/TRBV6-3,TGTGCCAGCAGTTCTCATTCGGCCTATAATTCACCCCTCCACTTT,CASSSHSAYNSPLHF
TRBJ2-1,-,few,TRBV29-1,TGCAGCGTTGAAGCGCGGGGCCTTTACAATGAGCAGTTCTTC,CSVEARGLYNEQFF
TRBJ2-1,-,-,TRBV3-1/TRBV3-2,TGTGCCAGCAGCCAAGATCTACTATCCTACAATGAGCAGTTCTTC,CASSQDLLSYNEQFF
TRBJ2-7,TRBD2,-,TRBV9,TGTGCCAGCAGCGTAAGCGGGAGTACCCACGAGCAGTACTTC,CASSVSGSTHEQYF
TRBJ2-2,TRBD1,-,TRBV5-1,TGCGCCAGCAGCGCCGCAGGGGGTAACACCGGGGAGCTGTTTTTT,CASSAAGGNTGELFF
TRBJ1-2,-,-,TRBV28,TGTGCCAGCAGTCCCCCGGGAGGGCCCGGTGGCTACACCTTC,CASSPPGGPGGYTF
TRBJ2-3,TRBD2,-,TRBV3-1/TRBV3-2,TGTGCCAGCAGCCAAGGGGAGGGACTAGCGGGAGCAGATACGCAGTATTTT,CASSQGEGLAGADTQYF
TRBJ2-1,TRBD2,-,TRBV5-1,TGCGCCAGCAGCAACACCGGGACTAGCTTCCCCGAGCAGTTCTTC,CASSNTGTSFPEQFF
TRBJ1-5,-,-,TRBV24-1,TGTGCCACCAGTGAACCGGGACAGCCCCAGCATTTT,CATSEPGQPQHF
TRBJ1-2,TRBD1,-,TRBV7-9,TGTGCCAGCAGCTTAGGGACAGGGGGCAACTATGGCTACACCTTC,CASSLGTGGNYGYTF
TRBJ2-3,TRBD1,-,TRBV7-9,TGTGCCAGCAGAGAAACAGGGGGCGGCCAGGGCACAGATACGCAGTATTTT,CASRETGGGQGTDTQYF
TRBJ1-1,-,-,TRBV30,TGTGCCTGGAGTGTACCCCGCCCCGCACGGTTGAACACTGAAGCTTTCTTT,CAWSVPRPARLNTEAFF
TRBJ2-2,-,-,TRBV11-3,TGTGCCAGCAGCTTAGCGGGAGGCCACCCAGGGGCCGGGGAGCTGTTTTTT,CASSLAGGHPGAGELFF
TRBJ1-2,-,-,TRBV25-1,TGTGCCAGCAGTCTCGCTGGGGCCAACTATGGCTACACCTTC,CASSLAGANYGYTF
TRBJ2-3,-,-,TRBV19,TGTGCCAGTAGTTCCAGGGTTCGTACAGATACGCAGTATTTT,CASSSRVRTDTQYF
TRBJ1-1,TRBD1,few,TRBV15,TGTGCCACCAGCCCTCGACAGGGGGTTAGCAAAGCTTTCTTT,CATSPRQGVSKAFF
TRBJ2-1,TRBD2,-,TRBV12-3/TRBV12-4,TGTGCCAGCACCTGGGGGACTAACAATGAGCAGTTCTTC,CASTWGTNNEQFF
TRBJ2-7,TRBD1,-,TRBV9,TGTGCCAGCAGCGTAGGGGGACAGGGATATCCCTACGAGCAGTACTTC,CASSVGGQGYPYEQYF
TRBJ1-5,-,-,TRBV30,TGTGCCTGGGCAGGGTATAGCAATCAGCCCCAGCATTTT,CAWAGYSNQPQHF
TRBJ1-6,TRBD1,-,TRBV10-3,TGTGCCATCAGGGGGGACAGGGATAATTCACCCCTCCACTTT,CAIRGDRDNSPLHF
TRBJ1-2,-,-,TRBV7-2,TGTGCCAGCAGCTTAGAGCCGCAGGGTCGTGGCTACACCTTC,CASSLEPQGRGYTF
TRBJ2-2,TRBD2,-,TRBV11-3,TGTGCCAGCAGCTTAGGGGTCAGCGGGGAGAACACCGGGGAGCTGTTTTTT,CASSLGVSGENTGELFF
TRBJ1-1,TRBD1,few,TRBV5-1,TGCGCCAGCAGCTTGGGTCGGGACAGGGATGCTTTCTTT,CASSLGRDRDAFF
TRBJ2-1,-,-,TRBV3-1/TRBV3-2,TGTGCCAGCAGCCGAGGGTATGAGCAGTTCTTC,CASSRGYEQFF
TRBJ2-3,TRBD2,-,TRBV29-1,TGCAGCGTTGAAGGCGGGAGTGGCGCAGATACGCAGTATTTT,CSVEGGSGADTQYF
TRBJ1-3,-,-,TRBV18,TGTGCCAGCTCACCACGGGGGACGGGGGGACGGACTGGAAACACCATATATTTT,CASSPRGTGGRTGNTIYF
TRBJ2-7,-,-,TRBV6-5,TGTGCCAGCAGTCTGCTCCAGGGGAGCTCCTACGAGCAGTACTTC,CASSLLQGSSYEQYF
TRBJ2-3,-,-,TRBV29-1,TGCAGCGTTGAGCAGGTCACAGATACGCAGTATTTT,CSVEQVTDTQYF
TRBJ1-1,TRBD1,few,TRBV7-2,TGTGCCAGCACTCCCAGACAGGGGGACACTGAAGCTTTCTTT,CASTPRQGDTEAFF
TRBJ1-2,-,-,TRBV4-1,TGCGCCAGCAGCCAAGATGGACAGCCAACCTATGGCTACACCTTC,CASSQDGQPTYGYTF
TRBJ2-5,-,few,TRBV7-9,TGTGCCAGCAGTTTCTCAGGGGCTGGGATACTAGAGACCCAGTACTTC,CASSFSGAGILETQYF
TRBJ2-4,-,-,TRBV18,TGTGCCAGCTCTCCCCGGGACACAGAAAACATTCAGTACTTC,CASSPRDTENIQYF
TRBJ1-1,TRBD1,-,TRBV28,TGTGCCAGCAGTTTTCGAGGGGGCGCCATAAACACTGAAGCTTTCTTT,CASSFRGGAINTEAFF
TRBJ2-7,TRBD2,-,TRBV11-1,TGTGCCAGCACCCCCGGGGGGATGTACTACGAGCAGTACTTC,CASTPGGMYYEQYF
TRBJ2-1,-,-,TRBV13,TGTGCCACCCCATTTCGTCCTCCTCTACCTACCTCTTTGTACAATGAGCAGTTCTTC,CATPFRPPLPTSLYNEQFF
TRBJ2-7,-,-,TRBV3-1/TRBV3-2,TGTGCCAGCGGCCGGGACAATTCCTACGAGCAGTACTTC,CASGRDNSYEQYF
TRBJ1-1,TRBD1,once,TRBV27,TGTGCCAGCAGCTACAGGGGCCGCGAAGCTTTCTTT,CASSYRGREAFF
TRBJ1-6,TRBD1,-,TRBV19,TGTGCCACGGGACAGGGGGCAATTCCCCTCCACTTT,CATGQGAIPLHF
TRBJ2-7,TRBD2,-,TRBV28,TGTGCCAGCAGTTCTAGCGGGAGTATCGACGAGCAGTACTTC,CASSSSGSIDEQYF
TRBJ2-7,TRBD2,-,TRBV4-1,TGCGCCAGCAGCCAAGGGGGGAGGGCCGGAGCCTACGAGCAGTACTTC,CASSQGGRAGAYEQYF
TRBJ1-1,-,-,TRBV7-2,TGTGCCAGCAGCTTCGTGCTCGGCAGGGGGAACACTGAAGCTTTCTTT,CASSFVLGRGNTEAFF